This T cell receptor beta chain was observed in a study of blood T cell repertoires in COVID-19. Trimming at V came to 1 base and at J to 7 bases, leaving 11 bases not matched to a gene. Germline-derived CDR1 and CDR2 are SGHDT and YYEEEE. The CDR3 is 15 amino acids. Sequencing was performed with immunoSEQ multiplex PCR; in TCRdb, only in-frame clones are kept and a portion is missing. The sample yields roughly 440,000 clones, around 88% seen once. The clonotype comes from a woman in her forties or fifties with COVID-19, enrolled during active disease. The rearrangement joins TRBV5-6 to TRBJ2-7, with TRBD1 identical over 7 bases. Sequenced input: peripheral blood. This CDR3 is CASSLITGASWEQYF. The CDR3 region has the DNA TGTGCCAGCAGCTTGATAACAGGGGCCTCTTGGGAGCAGTACTTC.